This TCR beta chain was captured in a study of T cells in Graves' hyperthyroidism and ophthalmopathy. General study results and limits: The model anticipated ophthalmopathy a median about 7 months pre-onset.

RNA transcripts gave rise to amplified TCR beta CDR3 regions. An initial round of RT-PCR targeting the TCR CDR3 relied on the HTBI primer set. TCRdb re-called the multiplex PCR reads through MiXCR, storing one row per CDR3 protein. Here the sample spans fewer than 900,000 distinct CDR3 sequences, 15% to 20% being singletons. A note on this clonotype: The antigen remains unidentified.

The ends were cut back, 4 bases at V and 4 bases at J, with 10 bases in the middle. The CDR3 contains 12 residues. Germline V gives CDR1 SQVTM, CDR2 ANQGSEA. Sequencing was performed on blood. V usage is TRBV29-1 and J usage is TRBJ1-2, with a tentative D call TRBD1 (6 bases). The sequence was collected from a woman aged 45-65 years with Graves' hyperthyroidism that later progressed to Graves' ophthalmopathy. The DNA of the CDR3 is TGCAGCGTTGCAGGGGAGGCCTATGGCTACACCTTC. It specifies CSVAGEAYGYTF.